This is a list of T cell receptor beta chains from one sample in a study of blood T cell repertoires in COVID-19. Sequencing was performed with immunoSEQ multiplex PCR; in TCRdb, only in-frame clones are kept and a portion is missing. The sample lists 70,000 or so clones; approximately 90% were seen once. Sequencing was carried out using peripheral blood. Receptor source: a man between 65 and 85 years old with active or convalescent COVID-19. CDR3s include the opening cysteine and the closing phenylalanine or tryptophan. D genes are given only for firm matches. For some rows the clone size is stated as once, few or many, or as a class when expanded; others skip it.

>16|TRBV5-1|.|TRBD2|TRBJ2-2
TGCGCCAGCAGTTATGGACTAGCGGGAGACACCGGGGAGCTGTTTTTT
CASSYGLAGDTGELFF
>12|TRBV6-6|.|.|TRBJ2-3
TGTGCCAGCAGTTACGGGCCAGATACGCAGTATTTT
CASSYGPDTQYF
>15|TRBV10-3|.|TRBD1|TRBJ1-2
TGTGCCATCAGTGATAGAGGGGGACAGAACTATGGCTACACCTTC
CAISDRGGQNYGYTF
>15|TRBV27|.|TRBD2|TRBJ2-7
TGTGCCAGCAGTCTAGGACTAGCGGGAGTCCACGAGCAGTACTTC
CASSLGLAGVHEQYF
>14|TRBV30|.|TRBD1|TRBJ1-1
TGTGCCTGGAGTAGGGACAGGTGGTCCACTGAAGCTTTCTTT
CAWSRDRWSTEAFF
>12|TRBV7-6|.|.|TRBJ2-3
TGTGCCAGCAGCTTATCTACAGATACGCAGTATTTT
CASSLSTDTQYF
>15|TRBV6-5|once|TRBD1|TRBJ1-4
TGTGCCAGCAGTTCGGGGACAGGGCGTAATGAAAAACTGTTTTTT
CASSSGTGRNEKLFF
>14|TRBV27|.|TRBD1|TRBJ1-2
TGTGCCAGCAGTTCCAGGGGGTCTGACTATGGCTACACCTTC
CASSSRGSDYGYTF
>15|TRBV18|.|TRBD1|TRBJ1-1
TGTGCCAGCGCGCCACCCAGGGGGACGAACACTGAAGCTTTCTTT
CASAPPRGTNTEAFF
>19|TRBV6-2/TRBV6-3|.|TRBD1|TRBJ2-6
TGTGCCAGCAGTTGGCCCCGGGACAGGGGGCTCTCTGGGGCCAACGTCCTGACTTTC
CASSWPRDRGLSGANVLTF
>18|TRBV18|few|TRBD2|TRBJ2-6
TGTGCCAGCTCCCACGGACTAGCGGGAGGCTCTGGGGCCAACGTCCTGACTTTC
CASSHGLAGGSGANVLTF
>14|TRBV19|few|TRBD1|TRBJ2-7
TGTGCCAGTAGTATCGGTGACAGGGGCTACGAGCAGTACTTC
CASSIGDRGYEQYF
>17|TRBV28|.|.|TRBJ2-7
TGTGCCAGCAGTTTAACAGGGAACTATATCCCCTCCTACGAGCAGTACTTC
CASSLTGNYIPSYEQYF
>15|TRBV7-8|.|.|TRBJ1-5
TGTGCCAGCAGCTTAGTTTGGCAGGGCAATCAGCCCCAGCATTTT
CASSLVWQGNQPQHF
>11|TRBV11-2|.|.|TRBJ2-3
TGTGCCAGCAGCTCCTACGGAGGGCAGTATTTT
CASSSYGGQYF
>15|TRBV27|.|TRBD1|TRBJ2-7
TGTGCCAGCAGATCCGACAGGGGGCGCTCCTACGAGCAGTACTTC
CASRSDRGRSYEQYF
>14|TRBV5-1|.|TRBD1|TRBJ1-1
TGCGCCAGCAGCTCTATGGACAGGGCCTCTGAAGCTTTCTTT
CASSSMDRASEAFF
>18|TRBV9|.|TRBD1|TRBJ2-2
TGTGCCAGCAGCGTTAACCTGCGACAGGGCACGAACACCGGGGAGCTGTTTTTT
CASSVNLRQGTNTGELFF
>19|TRBV30|once|TRBD2|TRBJ2-2
TGTGCCTCCCAACGGGATCTCCTAGCGGGATTGACGAACACCGGGGAGCTGTTTTTT
CASQRDLLAGLTNTGELFF
>15|TRBV7-9|.|.|TRBJ1-4
TGTGCCAGCAGCTTGGCACCCTGGACTAATGAAAAACTGTTTTTT
CASSLAPWTNEKLFF
>11|TRBV4-3|once|.|TRBJ1-1
TGCGCCAGCAGCCAGGCCCCAGGGGACTTCTTT
CASSQAPGDFF
>16|TRBV4-1|.|TRBD1|TRBJ1-4
TGCGCCAGCAGCCATGAGCAGGGGGCAACTAATGAAAAACTGTTTTTT
CASSHEQGATNEKLFF
>14|TRBV30|few|.|TRBJ1-2
TGTGCCTGGAGTCCCTTCGGACAGTTCTATGGCTACACCTTC
CAWSPFGQFYGYTF
>13|TRBV5-1|.|.|TRBJ1-3
TGCGCCAGCAGCCCAGGGGCAAGAAACACCATATATTTT
CASSPGARNTIYF
>14|TRBV5-1|.|TRBD1|TRBJ1-6
TGCGCCAGCAGCTTGCGGCAGGGGGAATCACCCCTCCACTTT
CASSLRQGESPLHF
>13|TRBV18|.|.|TRBJ1-6
TGTGCCAGCTCACCAACTCGGAATTCACCCCTCCACTTT
CASSPTRNSPLHF
>13|TRBV12-3/TRBV12-4|.|TRBD2|TRBJ2-1
TGTGCCAGCAGTTTGGCTAGCGGGAGGAAGCAGTTCTTC
CASSLASGRKQFF
>15|TRBV9|.|.|TRBJ2-7
TGTGCCAGCAGCCCCAATTCCATGCGGGCCTACGAGCAGTACTTC
CASSPNSMRAYEQYF
>14|TRBV7-9|.|.|TRBJ2-7
TGTGCCTCGACTCGCAGCGGAAGCTCCTACGAGCAGTACTTC
CASTRSGSSYEQYF
>15|TRBV10-1|.|TRBD1|TRBJ2-7
TGCGCCAGCAGCAACAACCGGGACAGAGCCTACGAGCAGTACTTC
CASSNNRDRAYEQYF
>14|TRBV9|.|.|TRBJ2-7
TGTGCCAGCAGCCGGGGCCTAGCGCTGAACGAGCAGTACTTC
CASSRGLALNEQYF
>14|TRBV25-1|.|.|TRBJ2-3
TGTGCCAGCAGTGACGACCGGAGCGGAAATACGCAGTATTTT
CASSDDRSGNTQYF
>15|TRBV18|once|TRBD1|TRBJ1-1
TGTGCCAGCTCACCCGGGACAGGGGGGGGCACTGAAGCTTTCTTT
CASSPGTGGGTEAFF
>16|TRBV7-8|.|.|TRBJ1-6
TGTGCCAGCAGCCCGGGGGGGGGCTCCTATAATTCACCCCTCCACTTT
CASSPGGGSYNSPLHF
>13|TRBV6-5|.|TRBD1|TRBJ1-2
TGTGCCAGCAGAAAGACAGGGTTCTATGGCTACACCTTC
CASRKTGFYGYTF
>17|TRBV24-1|.|TRBD1|TRBJ2-1
TGTGCCACCAGTGATTGGACAGGGGGAGTATCCTACAATGAGCAGTTCTTC
CATSDWTGGVSYNEQFF
>14|TRBV27|.|TRBD1|TRBJ1-3
TGTGCCAGCCGAGACAGGGGGCTCAGAAACACCATATATTTT
CASRDRGLRNTIYF
>16|TRBV5-8|.|.|TRBJ2-5
TGTGCCAGCAGCTTGGGATCAGGGGCTCGTGGAGAGACCCAGTACTTC
CASSLGSGARGETQYF
>13|TRBV19|.|.|TRBJ1-5
TGTGCCAGTAACGCAGGGGCGAATCAGCCCCAGCATTTT
CASNAGANQPQHF
>12|TRBV7-2|.|.|TRBJ1-1
TGTGCCAGCAGCTTACTGTACACTGAAGCTTTCTTT
CASSLLYTEAFF
>14|TRBV7-8|.|.|TRBJ2-5
TGTGCCAGCAGCCCCCCCGGGGGGCGGTCGGCCCAGTACTTC
CASSPPGGRSAQYF
>14|TRBV2|.|.|TRBJ2-7
TGTGCCAGCAGTGAACGACGGCAGGACTACGAGCAGTACTTC
CASSERRQDYEQYF